This T cell receptor beta chain was identified during a study of T cell changes during pregnancy in multiple sclerosis. Trimming removed 10 bases from V and 5 bases from J; junction bases left unmatched: 9. CDR3 length equals 13 residues. Germline CDR1 reads MNHNS; CDR2 reads SASEGT. TCRdb's copy holds only in-frame clones and misses some; the assay was immunoSEQ multiplex PCR. The top ten clones hold over 0.7% of a sample with about 100,000 clones, almost 95% of them seen once. The chain combines TRBV6-1 with TRBJ2-7; 9 bases are shared with TRBD1. Sample: peripheral blood, taken before pregnancy. This receptor was obtained from a female donor with multiple sclerosis, enrolled in a pregnancy study. The DNA of the CDR3 is TGTGCCATCTCGGGGGACAGGGTCGACGAGCAGTACTTC. As protein: CAISGDRVDEQYF.